The sequence of this T cell receptor beta chain was determined in a study of T cell repertoires in cytomegalovirus infection. Overall study context: Newly reported HLA-C-restricted and thoroughly characterized HLA-B-restricted CMV epitopes were employed.

The germline gives CDR1 LNHDA, CDR2 SQIVND (reference sequence). The V segment lost 5 bases and the J segment 8 bases; nucleotides outside the gene matches: 9. The CDR3 is made up of 15 amino acids. This clonotype was seen only a few times. Antigen specificity is unknown. Via MiXCR, TCRdb re-called the reads, giving one row per CDR3 protein. The table has about 770,000 distinct CDR3 sequences, 29% seen once. Sequencing was performed on cultured CD8+ T cells from PBMCs, taken from culture after CMV antigen stimulation. The chain links TRBV19 to TRBJ2-1; TRBD2 agrees at 10 bases. The receptor comes from a human donor in good health (CMV status not recorded). Some clones in this sample may be carry-over from other donors' samples. The CDR3 DNA follows: TGTGCCAGTAGTGTCAGCGGGGGGGCCAGGGATGAGCAGTTCTTC. It is translated as CASSVSGGARDEQFF. Full variable domain (outside the CDR3, taken from reference TRBV19 and TRBJ2-1): DGGITQSPKYLFRKEGQNVTLSCEQNLNHDAMYWYRQDPGQGLRLIYYSQIVNDFQKGDIAEGYSVSREKKESFPLTVTSAQKNPTAFYLCASSVSGGARDEQFFGPGTRLTVL.